The next 11 T cell receptor beta chains were all read from a single sample in a study of T cells in Graves' hyperthyroidism and ophthalmopathy (dated by TCRdb to the late 2010s). The method behind the library was multiplex PCR. Sequencing instrument: Illumina HiSeq 2000. The TCR beta CDR3 regions were amplified from RNA transcripts. A first-round RT-PCR of the TCR CDR3 used the HTBI primer set with the Qiagen OneStep RT-PCR kit. TCRdb reanalyzed the raw reads on its own, using fastp at Q25 for trimming and MiXCR for clone calling, and kept in-frame beta chains. Rows matching on CDR3 protein sequence are summarized as one entry with the most common DNA and genes. The sample table records about half a million distinct CDR3 sequences; less than 20% of these occur just once. The ten largest clonotypes hold roughly 50% of the sample. The source material was blood. The receptors shown here come from a man aged 35 to 55 with Graves' ophthalmopathy.

This clonotype was counted ten times or more. The chain uses TRBV7-2 and TRBJ2-3; 14 positions match TRBD2. The V segment lost 8 bases and the J segment 6 bases; nucleotides outside the gene matches: 7. CDR1 and CDR2 from the germline V gene are SGHTA and FQGNSA. This CDR3 comprises 15 residues. The CDR3 loop is CASSGTSGSADTQYF. The CDR3 bases are TGTGCCAGCTCGGGGACTAGCGGGAGCGCCGATACGCAGTATTTT.

This clonotype was seen many times. This chain uses TRBV6-2 or TRBV6-3 with TRBJ2-1; 7 bases fit TRBD1. This CDR3 has 14 residues. V trimming: 2 bases; J trimming: 5 bases; junction bases outside the gene matches: 3. The germline V gene has CDR1 MNHEY and CDR2 SVGEGT. DNA of the CDR3: TGTGCCAGCAGTTACGGACAGGTTAACAATGAGCAGTTCTTC. The encoded protein is CASSYGQVNNEQFF.

This clonotype was observed a few times. DNA for the CDR3: TGTGCCATCAGCAACTTCCCGGGACAGGGTGAAAAACTGTTTTTT. Translation gives CAISNFPGQGEKLFF. The chain is built from TRBV10-3 and TRBJ1-4, with TRBD1 matching over 9 bases. J lost 7 bases, V lost 6 bases, and 9 bases had no gene match. This CDR3 has 15 amino acids. Germline V CDR1 and CDR2: ENHRY, SYGVKD.

In its sample, this clonotype was seen many times. This rearrangement joins TRBV7-3 to TRBJ2-2; D is uncertain. The CDR3 loop spans 14 amino acids. Germline V CDR1 and CDR2: SGHTA, FQGTGA. V was cut by 6 bases and J by 0 bases, with 8 bases left in between. The CDR3 sequence is CASSRWPNTGELFF. In DNA, the CDR3 is TGTGCCAGCAGTCGGTGGCCGAACACCGGGGAGCTGTTTTTT.

This chain connects TRBV24-1 to TRBJ2-1; the D is unclear. Germline CDR1 and CDR2: KGHDR and SFDVKD. CDR3 length equals 11 residues. Trimming took 4 bases from V and 10 from J, leaving 7 bases between them. Here the CDR3 reads CATSERREQFF. The CDR3 DNA reads as TGTGCCACCAGTGAACGACGGGAGCAGTTCTTC.

This rearrangement joins TRBV7-9 to TRBJ1-4, with D possibly TRBD1 on 6 matching bases. From germline, CDR1 is SEHNR and CDR2 FQNEAQ (reference sequence). The CDR3 spans 16 residues. V was shortened by 5 bases and J by 0 bases, with 13 bases between the two germline ends. DNA of the CDR3: TGTGCCAGCAGCCCCCAGGGGTTAGCAACTAATGAAAAACTGTTTTTT. Translating it yields CASSPQGLATNEKLFF.

This clonotype has a count of ten or more. The rearrangement uses TRBV20-1 and TRBJ2-5; 8 nucleotides align to TRBD1. CDR3 size: 14 residues. CDR1 and CDR2 from the germline V gene are DFQATT and SNEGSKA (reference sequence). The V segment lost 6 bases and the J segment 4 bases; nucleotides outside the gene matches: 10. The CDR3 bases are TGCAGTGCAGGGGGACAGGATGAACCAGAGACCCAGTACTTC. Amino acids: CSAGGQDEPETQYF.

Worth noting for this clonotype: This sequence may be a read error, since a much larger clone differs from it by one base. The chain couples TRBV18 to TRBJ1-1; a weak D match, TRBD1 (6 bases). This CDR3 contains 16 residues. Per germline, CDR1 KGHSH and CDR2 LQKENI. The CDR3 reads CASPPKTARGNTEAFF. CDR3 DNA sequence: TGTGCCAGCCCACCAAAGACAGCCAGGGGAAACACTGAAGCTTTCTTT.

The table lists this clonotype with a few counts. This chain connects TRBV20-1 to TRBJ2-7; 7 nucleotides match TRBD1. The CDR3 has 12 amino acids. Per germline, CDR1 DFQATT and CDR2 SNEGSKA (reference sequence). V was pared by 5 bases and J by 2 bases, with 3 bases of the junction left unmatched. This CDR3 reads CSAGDRPYEQYF. The CDR3 coding sequence is TGCAGTGCTGGGGACAGACCCTACGAGCAGTACTTC.

This rearrangement joins TRBV15 to TRBJ1-2, with a weak D call TRBD1 (5 bases). CDR1 LNHNV and CDR2 YYDKDF come from the germline V gene (reference sequence). The length of the CDR3 is 14 residues. Trimming cost V 0 bases and J 7 bases, with 12 bases left between them. The CDR3 sequence: CATSRDLQEGGYTF. CDR3 nucleotides: TGTGCCACCAGCAGAGATTTACAGGAGGGTGGCTACACCTTC. Full variable domain (rest looked up from reference TRBV15 and TRBJ1-2): DAMVIQNPRYQVTQFGKPVTLSCSQTLNHNVMYWYQQKSSQAPKLLFHYYDKDFNNEADTPDNFQSRRPNTSFCFLDIRSPGLGDTAMYLCATSRDLQEGGYTFGSGTRLTVV.

This clonotype was counted between two and nine times. J is TRBJ2-1 and V is TRBV7-6, with TRBD2 matching over 14 bases. V shed 4 bases, J shed 7 bases, and the junction held 3 bases outside the gene matches. Per the germline V gene, CDR1 is SGHVS and CDR2 is FNYEAQ. The CDR3 loop spans 15 amino acids. The CDR3 DNA is TGTGCCAGCAGCTACGGGACTAGCGGGAGAAATGAGCAGTTCTTC. This gives the protein CASSYGTSGRNEQFF. The full variable domain, its missing parts supplied by reference TRBV7-6 and TRBJ2-1, is GAGVSQSPRYKVTKRGQDVALRCDPISGHVSLYWYRQALGQGPEFLTYFNYEAQQDKSGLPNDRFSAERPEGSISTLTIQRTEQRDSAMYRCASSYGTSGRNEQFFGPGTRLTVL.